One and the same sample provided the 15 T cell receptor beta chains below, sequenced in a study of T cells after yellow fever vaccination (dated by TCRdb to between 2018 and 2021). To prepare the library, 5' RACE was applied. For sequencing, an Illumina NovaSeq 6000 was employed. TCRdb itself trimmed the public reads at Q25 with fastp, ran MiXCR and retained productive beta chains. Each record represents a unique CDR3 protein, reported with the most common genes and DNA among its rows. The sample data list under 500,000 distinct CDR3 sequences, and around 20% of these were observed just once. The ten biggest clones cover around 17% of the sample. The treatment or condition label for this specimen denotes: live attenuated yellow fever vaccine strain. The input for sequencing was PBMCs, taken before the yellow fever booster vaccination. The source is a man aged 18 to 35 who received the YFV17D yellow fever vaccine.

The chain carries TRBV6-6 and TRBJ2-1, with D hard to call. With 6 bases removed from V and 1 base from J, the gap between germline ends came to 19 bases. The CDR3 has 17 residues. The germline V gene has CDR1 MNHNY and CDR2 SVGAGI (reference sequence). In nucleotides, the CDR3 is TGTGCCAGCAGCAAGGGTATATCGGCTACATCCTACAATGAGCAGTTCTTC. The encoded protein is CASSKGISATSYNEQFF.

The J gene is TRBJ2-2, the V gene TRBV12-3 or TRBV12-4, with D perhaps matching TRBD1 (6 bases). The CDR3 runs 16 residues. V lost 6 bases to trimming and J lost 0 bases, with 14 bases between them. CDR3 nucleotides: TGTGCCAGCAGCTTCCCGACAGGCGCGAACACCGGGGAGCTGTTTTTT. It translates to CASSFPTGANTGELFF.

The chain has TRBV4-3 and TRBJ2-7, with 7 bases aligning to TRBD1. From germline, CDR1 is LGHNA and CDR2 YSLEER. The V and J ends lost 3 bases and 7 bases, in that order; junction bases with no gene match: 6. This CDR3 is built from 13 residues. The CDR3 reads CASSQRQGEEQYF. The CDR3, as DNA: TGCGCCAGCAGCCAGAGACAGGGCGAAGAGCAGTACTTC.

This clonotype was detected many times. This rearrangement joins TRBV5-1 to TRBJ2-3; D may be TRBD1 or TRBD2 (5 bases each). Germline CDR1 SGHRS, CDR2 YFSETQ. The CDR3 consists of 14 residues. V was shortened by 7 bases and J by 2 bases, with 14 bases between the two germline ends. The chain's CDR3 is CASGSGTSTDTQYF. CDR3 DNA: TGCGCCAGCGGATCCGGGACCTCCACAGATACGCAGTATTTT. The full variable domain, completed using reference TRBV5-1 and TRBJ2-3, is KAGVTQTPRYLIKTRGQQVTLSCSPISGHRSVSWYQQTPGQGLQFLFEYFSETQRNKGNFPGRFSGRQFSNSRSEMNVSTLELGDSALYLCASGSGTSTDTQYFGPGTRLTVL.

In this sample, this clonotype turned up many times. The V and J genes are TRBV7-2 and TRBJ1-2; D is ambiguous. Trimming left V 0 bases short and J 4 bases short, with 12 bases between. The CDR3 consists of 15 residues. The germline V gene encodes CDR1 SGHTA and CDR2 FQGNSA. The CDR3 DNA sequence: TGTGCCAGCAGCTTAGCGCGCAGCCATGCCTATGGCTACACCTTC. This codes for CASSLARSHAYGYTF.

This clonotype has only a few counts. The CDR3 sequence: CASSSPLAGGASRYF. The CDR3 DNA reads as TGTGCCAGCAGCTCCCCTCTAGCGGGGGGGGCCTCACGGTATTTT. The chain carries TRBV5-6 and TRBJ2-3; TRBD2 matches 12 bases. Germline V gene sequence: CDR1 SGHDT, CDR2 YYEEEE. V lost 3 bases, J lost 14 bases, and 13 bases stayed unmatched. The CDR3 runs 15 residues.

This chain links TRBV11-2 with TRBJ2-7, with D perhaps TRBD1 (6 bases). CDR1 is SGHAT and CDR2 is FQNNGV in the germline V gene. The CDR3 has 13 amino acids. V lost 5 bases and J lost 4, with 12 bases in between. The CDR3 DNA follows: TGTGCCAGCAGCCAACGGACAGTTTACGAGCAGTACTTC. It translates to CASSQRTVYEQYF.

The rearrangement links TRBV28 to TRBJ1-2; no firm D call. V was shortened by 2 bases and J by 5 bases, with 9 bases between the two germline ends. This CDR3 has 13 amino acids. Germline loops: CDR1 MDHEN, CDR2 SYDVKM. CDR3 protein: CASSLTDGYGYTF. As DNA, the CDR3 is TGTGCCAGCAGTTTAACAGACGGTTATGGCTACACCTTC.

CDR3 protein: CASSLAYGTSPYGYTF. The DNA of the CDR3 is TGTGCCAGCAGCTTAGCATACGGGACAAGTCCCTATGGCTACACCTTC. The chain couples TRBV7-2 to TRBJ1-2; tentatively, D is TRBD1 (6 bases). Germline loops: CDR1 SGHTA, CDR2 FQGNSA. There are 16 residues in the CDR3. V was shortened by 0 bases and J by 4 bases, with 15 bases between the two germline ends.

This clonotype has ten or more counts. The chain is built from TRBV5-1 and TRBJ2-2; D assignment may be TRBD1 or TRBD2 (5 bases each). V lost 1 base to trimming and J lost 2 bases, with 9 bases between them. Germline CDR1 is SGHRS and CDR2 is YFSETQ. The CDR3 contains 15 residues. The CDR3 region is CASSLIGANTGELFF. CDR3 in DNA: TGCGCCAGCAGCTTGATCGGGGCAAACACCGGGGAGCTGTTTTTT.

This sequence joins TRBV4-2 and TRBJ2-1; TRBD1 matches 7 bases. In germline, CDR1 is LGHNA, CDR2 YNFKEQ. After removal of 3 bases from V and 8 bases from J, the junction contained 10 bases not matched to a gene. The CDR3 length is 15 residues. For the CDR3, the DNA is TGTGCCAGCAGCCAGGAAGACAGGGCTAGAGATGAGCAGTTCTTC. Translated, it gives CASSQEDRARDEQFF.

About this clonotype: One junction end does not reproduce the germline sequence, and a read error may be involved. V gene TRBV5-5 combines with J gene TRBJ2-2; TRBD2 matches 8 bases. The germline V gene encodes CDR1 SGHKS and CDR2 YYEKEE (reference sequence). This CDR3 region has 16 residues. CDR3 coding DNA: TGTGCCAGCAGCTTGGGGCTCGGGGGGGACGACCGGGAGCTGCTTTTT. As protein: CASSLGLGGDDRELLF.

There are a few counts of this clonotype. The V call is TRBV11-1, the J call TRBJ2-3, with D perhaps TRBD1 (6 bases). The CDR3 runs 17 residues. Germline CDR1 and CDR2: SGHAT and FQDESV (reference sequence). V was cut by 5 bases and J by 2 bases, with 20 bases left in between. The CDR3 loop reads CASSAATGHGTTDTQYF. CDR3 coding DNA: TGTGCCAGCAGCGCCGCGACGGGACACGGAACCACAGATACGCAGTATTTT.

This sequence joins TRBV9 and TRBJ2-1, with unresolved D. The germline gives CDR1 SGDLS, CDR2 YYNGEE. V lost 1 base, J lost 4 bases, and 9 bases lay in between. The CDR3 sequence is 14 residues long. The CDR3 region has the DNA TGTGCCAGCAGCGTAATCGCAGCTTACAATGAGCAGTTCTTC. This sequence encodes CASSVIAAYNEQFF.

V and J are TRBV7-2 and TRBJ2-5, with D uncertain. Germline-derived CDR1 and CDR2 are SGHTA and FQGNSA. V was clipped by 6 bases and J by 1 base, with 12 bases between them. The CDR3 has 14 amino acids. The CDR3 DNA reads as TGTGCCAGCAGTTTAAAGCGAGCCCAAGAGACCCAGTACTTC. Its translation is CASSLKRAQETQYF.